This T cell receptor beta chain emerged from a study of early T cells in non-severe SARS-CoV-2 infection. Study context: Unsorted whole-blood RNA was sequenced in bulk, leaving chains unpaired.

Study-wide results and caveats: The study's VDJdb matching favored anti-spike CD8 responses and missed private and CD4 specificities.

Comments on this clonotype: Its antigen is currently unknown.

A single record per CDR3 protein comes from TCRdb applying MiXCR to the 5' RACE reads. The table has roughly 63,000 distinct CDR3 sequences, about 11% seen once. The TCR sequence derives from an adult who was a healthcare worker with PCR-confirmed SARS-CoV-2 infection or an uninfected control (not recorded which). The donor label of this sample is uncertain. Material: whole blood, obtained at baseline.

Here the CDR3 DNA reads TGTGCCAGCAGCGTAGTTAACAGCCTTCATGAAGCTTTCTTT. Translation: CASSVVNSLHEAFF. This sequence joins TRBV9 and TRBJ1-1, with no clear D. V was trimmed by 0 bases and J by 7 bases, leaving 13 bases between them. CDR3 length: 14 amino acids. Germline CDR1 and CDR2: SGDLS and YYNGEE.